Listed here are 9 T cell receptor beta chains from one sample, sequenced in a study of cytomegalovirus exposure and HLA in healthy donors (dated by TCRdb to about 2017). Library generation was performed with the immunoSEQ multiplex PCR assay. The multiplex PCR relied on a mix of 60 forward primers for TCR Vbeta segments and 13 reverse primers for TCR Jbeta segments. TCRdb limited this immuneACCESS table to in-frame rearrangements with V and J called. A share of clones is missing; checked studies link under half to unresolved V genes, and the rest is unexplained. Counted in this sample were just under 150,000 clones; 80% to 85% of them appeared once. The ten top clones hold roughly 2.8% of the sample. Sequencing was carried out using PBMCs. Source of these receptors: a woman aged 25 to 39 in good health and CMV-seronegative.

For this clone: In the same sample, other DNA sequences code for this CDR3. J is TRBJ2-1 and V is TRBV5-1, with TRBD2 matching 12 bases. V was clipped by 4 bases and J by 1 base; unmatched bases: 3. Germline V CDR1 and CDR2: SGHRS, YFSETQ. The CDR3 totals 16 residues. The CDR3 DNA follows: TGCGCCAGCAGCAGGACTAGCGGGATATCCTACAATGAGCAGTTCTTC. This encodes CASSRTSGISYNEQFF.

This chain connects TRBV5-1 to TRBJ2-3, with 7 bases that match TRBD2. The CDR3 has 16 amino acids. V lost 7 bases and J lost 7; bases outside the gene matches: 18. The V gene's germline CDR1 is SGHRS and CDR2 YFSETQ. The CDR3 nucleotides read TGCGCCAGCCAACTAGCGACCCAGCGTGGAGTAAATACGCAGTATTTT. Its translation is CASQLATQRGVNTQYF.

As for this clone: The junction departs from germline at one end; a sequencing error may be responsible. The rearrangement joins TRBV7-9 to TRBJ1-2; 9 nucleotides agree with TRBD1. This CDR3 region has 16 residues. The germline V gene has CDR1 SEHNR and CDR2 FQNEAQ (reference sequence). The CDR3 protein is CSSSLPVGQGNYGYTF. As DNA, the CDR3 is TGTTCCAGCAGCTTACCTGTTGGACAGGGGAACTATGGCTACACCTTC.

The DNA for the CDR3 is TGTGCCACCAGCAAAAGGACAGGGGGAAATGAAAAACTGTTTTTT. Translated, it gives CATSKRTGGNEKLFF. The V and J genes are TRBV15 and TRBJ1-4; 10 nucleotides line up with TRBD1. CDR3 length equals 15 residues. Germline CDR1 and CDR2: LNHNV and YYDKDF (reference sequence). V shed 4 bases and J 5 bases; nucleotides not matched to a gene: 4.

This sequence joins TRBV29-1 and TRBJ2-1; D may be TRBD1 (6 bases). Germline CDR1 SQVTM, CDR2 ANQGSEA. V lost 4 bases to trimming and J lost 4 bases, with 11 bases between them. The CDR3 runs 13 residues. Here the CDR3 reads CSVAPRGYNEQFF. The DNA for the CDR3 is TGCAGCGTTGCTCCCAGGGGTTACAATGAGCAGTTCTTC.

This chain connects TRBV6-5 to TRBJ2-5; 14 bases fit TRBD2. The CDR3 loop spans 15 amino acids. J was trimmed by 2 bases and V by 7 bases; bases with no gene match: 3. CDR1 and CDR2 from the germline V gene are MNHEY and SVGAGI. CDR3 sequence reads: CASKGLAGGQETQYF. CDR3 nucleotides: TGTGCCAGCAAAGGACTAGCGGGGGGACAAGAGACCCAGTACTTC.

The J gene is TRBJ2-1, the V gene TRBV4-2; D might be TRBD2 (5 bases). This CDR3 is 17 amino acids long. V lost 1 base, J lost 4 bases, and 17 bases lay in between. Germline V CDR1 and CDR2: LGHNA, YNFKEQ. This CDR3 is CASSQVSLASRYNEQFF. In DNA, the CDR3 is TGTGCCAGCAGCCAAGTGAGCTTGGCTAGCAGATACAATGAGCAGTTCTTC.

This chain uses TRBV7-2 with TRBJ1-2, with 12 bases identical to TRBD1. Trimming removed 0 bases from V and 8 bases from J; junction bases left unmatched: 1. The length of the CDR3 is 14 residues. The germline gives CDR1 SGHTA, CDR2 FQGNSA. CDR3 DNA sequence: TGTGCCAGCAGCTTAGCGGGACAGGGGGCCGGCTACACCTTC. This encodes CASSLAGQGAGYTF. Drawing the rest from reference TRBV7-2 and TRBJ1-2, the complete variable domain is GAGVSQSPSNKVTEKGKDVELRCDPISGHTALYWYRQSLGQGLEFLIYFQGNSAPDKSGLPSDRFSAERTGGSVSTLTIQRTQQEDSAVYLCASSLAGQGAGYTFGSGTRLTVV.

This chain uses TRBV10-1 with TRBJ2-3; 13 nucleotides line up with TRBD2. The junction had 10 bases not matched to a gene; V was cut back by 5 bases and J by 8 bases. The V gene's germline CDR1 is WNHNN and CDR2 SYGVQD (reference sequence). There are 16 residues in the CDR3. CDR3 bases: TGCGCCAGCAGTCCCGGACTAGCGGGGGCACCTAGTACGCAGTATTTT. It encodes CASSPGLAGAPSTQYF.